The present entry profiles one T cell receptor beta chain with its context. This clonotype came up many times. The antigen this receptor binds is unknown. No base quality values were provided; no much bigger clone lies one nucleotide off. TCR beta CDR3 regions were amplified from RNA transcripts. The TCR CDR3 was subjected to a first round of RT-PCR using the HTBI primer set and the Qiagen OneStep RT-PCR kit. A second multiplex PCR round built the libraries, followed by size selection and purification. Libraries were sequenced paired-end with 100 bp reads on an Illumina HiSeq2000. For the original study's pipeline: SOAPnuke was used to process the raw data, with reads discarded if the reads contained adapters or uncalled bases, had a mean Phred below 15, or lacked an exact constant-primer or identifier match. High-quality paired reads were merged with COPE v1.2.5, and unique nucleotide sequences were defined as clonotypes. Clonotypes were aligned to IMGT TRBV, TRBD and TRBJ reference segments using MiTCR v1.1. Only V-J combinations with frequency above 0.0001, covering 99% to 99.2% of repertoires, were analysed. A TCS score was defined as the ratio of F50 (clonal expansion) to E x V (chaos), with BLOSUM62-based TCRdist applied between CDR3 peptides within each V-J. Welch's t-statistics and random forest reduced fewer than 550 V-J features to 13, which were used in a naive Bayes classifier (R e1071). TCRdb handled the public reads itself, with Q25 trimming in fastp and clone calling in MiXCR, and kept productive beta chains. Merged by CDR3 protein, the rows form single entries marked with the most common genes and DNA. TCRdb's processing, not the study's, gives the V and J calls here. This sample comprises about 480,000 distinct CDR3 sequences, 24% of them detected only once. The ten top clones hold 11% of the sample.

This sample was taken from a study of T cells in Graves' hyperthyroidism and ophthalmopathy (dated by TCRdb to the late 2010s). For the wider study: Peripheral blood was collected at initial diagnosis, before any treatment. TCR V-J signatures able to tell the groups apart were searched for in a discovery cohort of 100 or so patients, of whom around 42 had Graves' ophthalmopathy and more than 55 had stable Graves' hyperthyroidism. Prospective prediction of ophthalmopathy was tested in an independent validation cohort consisting of fewer than 20 hyperthyroidism patients and more than 15 patients who later progressed to ophthalmopathy. The 90 to 100 discovery patients were randomly divided into training and test sets at a 7:3 ratio. Thyroid tissue and blood T-cell repertoires from six or seven Graves' hyperthyroidism patients were also compared in the study. After sampling, hyperthyroidism patients received methimazole starting at 30 mg daily, and ophthalmopathy patients received high-dose intravenous methylprednisolone. According to the paper, TCR Vbeta CDR3 sequencing was carried out on more than 120 peripheral blood samples, which came from 40 to 45 ophthalmopathy, some 73 hyperthyroidism and roughly 17 progressor patients.

Results the study describes overall, beyond this receptor: Ophthalmopathy was separated from stable hyperthyroidism by a 13 V-J signature model, with approximately 85% sensitivity and roughly 81% specificity obtained in cross-validation and 80%/75% obtained in testing. Most expanded thyroid clonotypes (frequency above 0.001) were also found in blood, which suggests that blood repertoires may mirror thyroid immune responses. In validation, the model predicted progression to ophthalmopathy with 65% to 71% sensitivity and about 73% specificity, a median of around six months before onset. Sample size was not statistically predetermined, and investigators were not blinded to group allocation.

V sheds 7 bases and J sheds 3 bases, leaving 18 bases between their ends. Including the terminal cysteine and phenylalanine, the CDR3 comprises 15 residues. CDR3 DNA only is kept here, 45 bases in frame from base 1. Per the germline V gene, MDHEN is the CDR1 and SYDVKM is the CDR2. Ophthalmopathy patients had moderately to severely active disease, with a Clinical Activity Score of 3 or more, a NOSPECS grade of 4 or more, and a disease duration of less than 3 months. Patients with uncontrolled infections, other autoimmune diseases, pregnancy or lactation were excluded. Diagnoses relied on clinical symptoms, serum thyroxine and TRAb, thyroid ultrasound and orbital computed tomography. PBMCs were isolated from about 9.1 ml of fresh peripheral blood by Ficoll-Paque density gradient centrifugation. Total RNA was extracted using Trizol reagent, and RNA quality was assessed on an Agilent 2100 Bioanalyzer.

The sequence was obtained from a woman in her thirties with Graves' ophthalmopathy. The V and J genes are TRBV28 and TRBJ1-1, with TRBD1 perhaps the D gene, on 6 matching bases. Sequenced input: blood. The DNA sequence reads TGTGCCAGCACCCTTCCCGGGGGCGTTGACACTGAAGCTTTCTTT. Translated, it reads CASTLPGGVDTEAFF.